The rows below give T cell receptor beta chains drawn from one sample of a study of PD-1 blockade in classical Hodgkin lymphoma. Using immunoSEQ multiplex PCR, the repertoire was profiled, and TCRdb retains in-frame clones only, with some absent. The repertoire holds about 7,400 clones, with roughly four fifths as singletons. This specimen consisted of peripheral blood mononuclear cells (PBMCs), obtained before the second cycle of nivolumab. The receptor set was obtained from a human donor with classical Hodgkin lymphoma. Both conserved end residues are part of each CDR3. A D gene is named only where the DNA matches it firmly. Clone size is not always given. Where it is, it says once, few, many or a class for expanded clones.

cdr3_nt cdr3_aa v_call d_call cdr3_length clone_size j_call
TGCGCCAGCAGCCAAGAGACAGGGGGAACTGGGGCCAACGTCCTGACTTTC CASSQETGGTGANVLTF TRBV4-3 TRBD1 17 . TRBJ2-6
TGTGCCAGCAGTTTCCGACTGTATTCAGGGGTGGGCGGGGAGCTGTTTTTT CASSFRLYSGVGGELFF TRBV28 . 17 . TRBJ2-2
TGTGCCAGCAGCTTGTGGGCAGGACGGGAGACCCAGTACTTC CASSLWAGRETQYF TRBV5-6 . 14 . TRBJ2-5
TGTGCCAGTAGTATCGGGTACGGGGGTGCGGGACAGCCCCAGCATTTT CASSIGYGGAGQPQHF TRBV19 . 16 . TRBJ1-5
TGTGCCACCGGGGACTATGGCTACACCTTC CATGDYGYTF TRBV10-3 . 10 . TRBJ1-2
TGTGCCAGCAGCCCCACAGGGCTCTATGGCTACACCTTC CASSPTGLYGYTF TRBV6-1 . 13 once TRBJ1-2
TGTGCCAGCAGTTTAAAGGGGGGCAGCTCCTACGAGCAGTACTTC CASSLKGGSSYEQYF TRBV27 . 15 . TRBJ2-7
TGTGCCAGCATGGGGGGAGCTAGCTACGAGCAGTACTTC CASMGGASYEQYF TRBV27 . 13 . TRBJ2-7
TGTGCCAGCAGCGTTACGACCGAGAAAACTGGGGCCAACGTCCTGACTTTC CASSVTTEKTGANVLTF TRBV27 . 17 once TRBJ2-6
TGTGCCAGCAGCTACCCCCGGGACACGCCGAACACTGAAGCTTTCTTT CASSYPRDTPNTEAFF TRBV7-8 . 16 . TRBJ1-1
TGTGCCAGCAGTTACGGGACAGGGAACTATGGCTACACCTTC CASSYGTGNYGYTF TRBV6-5 TRBD1 14 . TRBJ1-2
TGTGCCAGCAAAAGGGGCGGGAGGGATTACAATGAGCAGTTCTTC CASKRGGRDYNEQFF TRBV2 TRBD2 15 few TRBJ2-1
TGTGCCAGCAGTTATGAGTCTAGCGGGAGTCATGAGCAGTTCTTC CASSYESSGSHEQFF TRBV6-5 TRBD2 15 . TRBJ2-1
TGCGCCAGCAGCTTGAGTAGCGGGAGGGCAGATACGCAGTATTTT CASSLSSGRADTQYF TRBV5-1 TRBD2 15 . TRBJ2-3
TGTGCCAGCAAAAGAAGGAGCGGGAGGGCCAGTGTCTACAATGAGCAGTTCTTC CASKRRSGRASVYNEQFF TRBV19 TRBD2 18 once TRBJ2-1
TGTGCCAGCAGCCAAGATTCGTTAGGGACTTGGGATGGCTACACCTTC CASSQDSLGTWDGYTF TRBV14 . 16 . TRBJ1-2
TGTGCCAGCTCAGCGAGGCGACAGGGGGTCGATGAGCAGTTCTTC CASSARRQGVDEQFF TRBV18 TRBD1 15 . TRBJ2-1
TGTGCCAGCAGCTTAACACAGGGGACTAGCGGGACCAATGAGCAGTTCTTC CASSLTQGTSGTNEQFF TRBV7-3 TRBD2 17 . TRBJ2-1
TGCAGCGTTAGCGTTCAGGGAGGCACTGAAGCTTTCTTT CSVSVQGGTEAFF TRBV29-1 . 13 . TRBJ1-1
TGTGCCAGCATGGGACAGCAGTTGTACGAGCAGTACTTC CASMGQQLYEQYF TRBV6-1 TRBD1 13 . TRBJ2-7
TGCAGTGCTGCCAACTACGAGCAGTACTTC CSAANYEQYF TRBV20-1 . 10 few TRBJ2-7
TGTGCCACCAGCATGGCGGGAGGAAATAATGAGCAGTTCTTC CATSMAGGNNEQFF TRBV15 TRBD2 14 . TRBJ2-1
TGCGCCAGCAGCCAAGTACGGGACACTCGCAATCAGCCCCAGCATTTT CASSQVRDTRNQPQHF TRBV4-1 . 16 . TRBJ1-5
TGTGCCAGCAGCTTGGGGGAAGGGGGCGCCTATGGCTACACCTTC CASSLGEGGAYGYTF TRBV7-7 TRBD1 15 . TRBJ1-2
TGTGCCAGTAGTGCCCGGACTAACCTAGCCAAAAACATTCAGTACTTC CASSARTNLAKNIQYF TRBV19 . 16 . TRBJ2-4
TGTGCCAGCAAATTGGACCCAACTTCCTACGAGCAGTACTTC CASKLDPTSYEQYF TRBV11-2 . 14 . TRBJ2-7
TGTGCCAGCAGCCAAGAACCCCGTGGGGGAGGCACCGGGGAGCTGTTTTTT CASSQEPRGGGTGELFF TRBV5-4 . 17 few TRBJ2-2
TGTGCCAGCAGTCCTGAGACTAGCGGAACCTACGAGCAGTACTTC CASSPETSGTYEQYF TRBV6-7 TRBD2 15 . TRBJ2-7
TGTGCCAGCAGTTTTACTAGCGGGAGTATCGCCGGGGAGCTGTTTTTT CASSFTSGSIAGELFF TRBV27 TRBD2 16 large TRBJ2-2
TGTGCCAGCAGCTCCGGATCCAGGGTCTACTCACTGTTTTTT CASSSGSRVYSLFF TRBV7-3 . 14 . TRBJ1-4
TGTGCCAGCTCCCCAGGACAGGATCCCACCGGGGAGCTGTTTTTT CASSPGQDPTGELFF TRBV18 TRBD1 15 . TRBJ2-2
TGCAGCGTTGTCGCGGGATACGAGCAGTACTTC CSVVAGYEQYF TRBV29-1 . 11 . TRBJ2-7
TGTGCCAGCAACCCCCCAGACGGGAGCTCCTACAATGAGCAGTTCTTC CASNPPDGSSYNEQFF TRBV13 . 16 . TRBJ2-1
TGTGCCAGCAGCTCCGGGACTACAGATACGCAGTATTTT CASSSGTTDTQYF TRBV2 . 13 . TRBJ2-3
TGTGCCAGCAGTCTAAGGGGGGCGGCTGAAGCTTTCTTT CASSLRGAAEAFF TRBV7-2 . 13 . TRBJ1-1
TGTGCCAGCAGCTTCGGACAGGGGGCATCAGGGAGTTGGAAACCCTACGAGCAGTACTTC CASSFGQGASGSWKPYEQYF TRBV7-8 TRBD1 20 . TRBJ2-7
TGTGCCAGCTTGACAGGGCCTGAAGCTTTCTTT CASLTGPEAFF TRBV28 TRBD1 11 . TRBJ1-1
TGTGCCAGCAGCATCTCCGGGACAGGTCCCCAGTACTTC CASSISGTGPQYF TRBV7-9 TRBD1 13 . TRBJ2-7
TGTGCCAGCTCACTCGGACAGGGGGCAACTGAAGCTTTCTTT CASSLGQGATEAFF TRBV18 TRBD1 14 once TRBJ1-1